Below, 17 T cell receptor beta chains from the same sample are listed, as sequenced in a study of tumor-infiltrating lymphocytes in primary liver carcinoma. The researchers produced TCR beta cDNA from roughly 550 ng total RNA with a constant-region primer. Investigators got TCR beta libraries out of three nested multiplex PCR rounds, done with slightly modified ARM-PCR. TRBV1-TRBV30 forward primers paired with a C-beta reverse primer drove the first two PCR rounds, about 10 cycles each. TCRdb analysed the multiplex PCR reads with MiXCR anew, one entry per CDR3 protein. The repertoire holds 330,000 or so distinct CDR3 sequences, with 65% as singletons. Unsorted whole blood supplied the RNA, and germline DNA was extracted too. Sequenced input: peripheral blood. The source of these receptors is a middle-aged man with primary liver carcinoma and hepatitis B virus infection.

CDR3 coding DNA: TGTGCCAGCAGCTTCCCCCCATCTGGGGCCAACGTCCTGACTTTC. This gives the protein CASSFPPSGANVLTF. This rearrangement joins TRBV5-6 to TRBJ2-6, with D unresolved. The CDR3 spans 15 residues. Looked up from germline, CDR1 is SGHDT and CDR2 is YYEEEE. The V end lost 2 bases, the J end lost 1 base, and 7 bases lay between the germline ends.

With respect to this clonotype: The junction departs from germline at one end; a sequencing error may be responsible. The chain employs TRBV11-2 and TRBJ2-3, with TRBD2 matching 7 bases. The germline CDR1 and CDR2 sequences are SGHAT and FQNNGV. CDR3 size: 15 residues. The CDR3 nucleotides are TGTGCCGGCAGCTTGACTAGCCAAGGTACAGATACGCAGTATTTT. It specifies CAGSLTSQGTDTQYF.

Details on this clonotype: Just one base apart from a much larger clone, this may be a read error. V usage is TRBV6-1 and J usage is TRBJ2-2; no reliable D call. Germline V gene sequence: CDR1 MNHNS, CDR2 SASEGT. The CDR3 spans 12 residues. V lost 8 bases and J 6 bases, leaving 10 bases between the germline ends. CDR3 bases: TGTGCCAGCTGGTGGTCGTCCGGGGAGCTGTTTTTT. Amino acid sequence: CASWWSSGELFF.

J is TRBJ2-6 and V is TRBV10-1, with TRBD1 matching 8 bases. The CDR3 has 18 amino acids. The junction had 6 bases not matched to a gene; V was cut back by 2 bases and J by 0 bases. Germline CDR1 reads WNHNN; CDR2 reads SYGVQD (reference sequence). The CDR3 bases are TGCGCCAGCAGTGAGGTCCAGGGGGCCTTCTCTGGGGCCAACGTCCTGACTTTC. It is translated as CASSEVQGAFSGANVLTF.

This clonotype was recorded once. The chain employs TRBV28 and TRBJ2-5; a possible D gene is TRBD1 (7 bases). This CDR3 spans 15 amino acids. V was cut by 4 bases and J by 4 bases, with 16 bases left in between. Germline V gene lookup returns CDR1 MDHEN and CDR2 SYDVKM. This chain's CDR3 is CASSSAGGFRETQYF. The CDR3 DNA follows: TGTGCCAGCAGTTCGGCAGGGGGGTTCCGAGAGACCCAGTACTTC.

To note about this clonotype: A much larger clonotype is one base distant, so this may be a read error. The CDR3 carries no conserved terminal phenylalanine or tryptophan, so it likely arises from a read error. The chain links TRBV4-1 to TRBJ2-5, with a weak D call TRBD1 (5 bases). From germline, CDR1 is MGHRA and CDR2 YSYEKL. The CDR3 is made up of 16 amino acids. Trimming shortened V by 0 bases and J by 4 bases, and 15 bases separated the two germline ends. The chain's CDR3 is CASSQDHQGPTETQYS. The DNA for the CDR3 is TGCGCCAGCAGCCAAGATCATCAGGGCCCAACAGAGACCCAGTACTCC.

Details on this clonotype: A clone one base away is much larger, so this may be a read error. The chain carries TRBV12-3 or TRBV12-4 and TRBJ2-7; no clear D gene. V lost 2 bases, J lost 2 bases, and 10 bases lay in between. The CDR3 sequence is 14 residues long. The CDR3 sequence is CASSLYGLPYEQYF. The CDR3 coding sequence is TGTGCCAGCAGTTTATATGGCCTCCCCTACGAGCAGTACTTC.

A note on this clonotype: A much more abundant neighbour one base away suggests this may be a read error. The J gene is TRBJ2-1, the V gene TRBV14; maybe TRBD2 (5 bases). Germline assignment: CDR1 SGHDN and CDR2 FVKESK. The CDR3 loop spans 12 amino acids. The CDR3 here is CVSSQGGNEQFF. The CDR3 nucleotides read TGTGTCAGCAGCCAAGGAGGCAATGAGCAGTTCTTC.

There are a few counts of this clonotype. The chain combines TRBV24-1 with TRBJ2-1, with D perhaps being TRBD1 or TRBD2 (5 bases each). The length of the CDR3 is 14 residues. V dropped 3 bases and J dropped 5 bases, with 10 bases sitting between them. Germline CDR1 is KGHDR and CDR2 is SFDVKD. The CDR3 is CATSDPGTHNEQFF. In DNA, the CDR3 is TGTGCCACCAGTGATCCCGGGACCCACAATGAGCAGTTCTTC.

In the case of this clonotype: A much larger clone differs from this one at a single base, so this may be a read error. This chain uses TRBV4-2 with TRBJ1-2; no definite D call. This CDR3 has 14 residues. CDR1 is LGHNA and CDR2 is YNFKEQ in the germline V gene. In nucleotides, the CDR3 is TGTGCCAACAGCCAAGATGGCGGACGATATGGCTACACCTTC. As protein: CANSQDGGRYGYTF.

This clonotype was counted once. With a much larger clone just one base away, this may be a read error. The gene calls are TRBV10-1 and TRBJ1-2, with D maybe TRBD1 (5 bases). The V gene lost 3 bases and the J gene lost 6 bases, with 20 bases spanning the gap. There are 16 residues in the CDR3. Germline V lookup: CDR1 WNHNN, CDR2 SYGVQD (reference sequence). For the CDR3, the DNA is TGCGCCAGCAGTGAAGGGGACGGCAGGAGTCTCCATGGCTACACCTTC. Protein product: CASSEGDGRSLHGYTF.

Points on this clonotype: An end of the junction differs from the germline gene, which may be a read error. The chain recombines TRBV29-1 with TRBJ1-1; D gene unclear. The CDR3 sequence is 12 residues long. Germline V gene sequence: CDR1 SQVTM, CDR2 ANQGSEA. The CDR3, as DNA: TGTAGCCTTGAAGTTACAAACACTGAAGCTTTCTTT. Protein sequence: CSLEVTNTEAFF.

On this clonotype itself: This clone may be a read error of a much larger clone one base away. This chain links TRBV6-6 with TRBJ1-4, with 9 bases identical to TRBD1. V lost 5 bases and J lost 5; bases outside the gene matches: 3. Germline values: CDR1 MNHNY, CDR2 SVGAGI (reference sequence). The CDR3 sequence is 14 residues long. The chain's CDR3 is CASSLTGGNEKLFF. The DNA of the CDR3 is TGTGCCAGCAGTCTGACAGGGGGGAATGAAAAACTGTTTTTT.

This clonotype turned up a few times. The chain carries TRBV24-1 and TRBJ2-2; D remains ambiguous. This CDR3 region has 12 residues. Trimming removed 7 bases from V and 5 bases from J, with 7 bases in between. CDR1 and CDR2 (germline): KGHDR, SFDVKD. The DNA for the CDR3 is TGTGCCACCAGCGTGCTGACCGGGGAGCTGTTTTTT. It translates to CATSVLTGELFF.

A remark on this clonotype: One end of the junction is discordant with germline, which a read error may explain. This chain links TRBV11-2 with TRBJ2-1; TRBD2 matches 13 bases. Per the germline V gene, CDR1 is SGHAT and CDR2 is FQNNGV. This CDR3 is built from 14 residues. CDR3 DNA sequence: TGTACTAGCAGCCTAGGAGGACTAGCGGGAGTTATACTCTTC. It specifies CTSSLGGLAGVILF.

With regard to this clonotype: A single base separates this from a much larger clone, so it may be a read error. V is TRBV5-5 and J is TRBJ1-5; D uncertain. The V gene lost 4 bases and the J gene lost 2 bases, with 13 bases spanning the gap. This CDR3 spans 15 amino acids. From germline, CDR1 is SGHKS and CDR2 YYEKEE (reference sequence). In DNA form, the CDR3 reads TGTGCCAGCAGCATGACTGGCCTGGGCAATCAGCCCCAGCATTTT. Translated, it gives CASSMTGLGNQPQHF.

Concerning this clonotype: The junction shows a germline mismatch at one end, possibly a read error. The CDR3 bases are TGTGCTAGCAGCTCTCGACAGGGGGCAGGTGGCCACACCTTC. Its translation: CASSSRQGAGGHTF. The chain links TRBV11-2 to TRBJ1-2; 10 bases are shared with TRBD1. The V gene's germline CDR1 is SGHAT and CDR2 FQNNGV. The CDR3 is 14 residues long. The full variable domain, its missing parts supplied by reference TRBV11-2 and TRBJ1-2, is EAGVAQSPRYKIIEKRQSVAFWCNPISGHATLYWYQQILGQGPKLLIQFQNNGVVDDSQLPKDRFSAERLKGVDSTLKIQPAKLEDSAVYLCASSSRQGAGGHTFGSGTRLTVV.